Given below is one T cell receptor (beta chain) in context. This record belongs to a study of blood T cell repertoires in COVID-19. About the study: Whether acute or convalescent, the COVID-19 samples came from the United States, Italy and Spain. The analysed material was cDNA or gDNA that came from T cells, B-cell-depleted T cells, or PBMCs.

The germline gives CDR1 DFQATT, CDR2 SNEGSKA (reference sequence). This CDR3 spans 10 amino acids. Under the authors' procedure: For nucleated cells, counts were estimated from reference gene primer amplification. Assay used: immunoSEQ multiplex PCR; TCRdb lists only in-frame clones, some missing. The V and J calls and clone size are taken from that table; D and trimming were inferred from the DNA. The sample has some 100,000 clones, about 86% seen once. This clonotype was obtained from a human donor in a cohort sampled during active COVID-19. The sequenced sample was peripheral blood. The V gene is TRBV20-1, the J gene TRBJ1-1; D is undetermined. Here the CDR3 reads CSAYRTEAFF. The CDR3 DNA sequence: TGCAGCGCCTATCGCACTGAAGCTTTCTTT.